The clone carrying this T cell receptor beta chain has ten or more counts. What it recognizes is unknown. This CDR3 is 13 amino acids long. Unmatched junction bases numbered 2, after V lost 2 bases and J lost 4 bases. Germline values: CDR1 MNHEY, CDR2 SVGEGT. This specimen belongs to a study of regulatory T cells in long-lasting Graves disease. Libraries of TCR beta came from iRepertoire HTBI primers plus Arm-PCR of CDR3 regions. TCRdb analysed the multiplex PCR reads with MiXCR anew, one entry per CDR3 protein. The sample contains around 460,000 distinct CDR3 sequences, around 15% of which appear only once. Time point reported: newly diagnosed GD, antithyroid drugs for less than 3 months. PBMC-extracted RNA yielded the TCR library. A volume of about 9 milliliters of peripheral blood was collected in EDTA tubes. Notes on the study in general: A greater number of public clonotypes (under 3,000) was shared by persistent patients than by new patients (approximately 1,000).

In addition, the sample was reused for a study of T cells in Graves' hyperthyroidism and ophthalmopathy.

This specimen consisted of peripheral blood mononuclear cells (PBMCs), obtained at new diagnosis, from a patient treated with antithyroid drugs. This chain uses TRBV6-2 or TRBV6-3 with TRBJ2-7; 7 bases agree with TRBD1. This receptor was obtained from a woman aged 50 to 60 with Graves disease. The CDR3 sequence is CASSYEGQYEQYF. The CDR3, as DNA: TGTGCCAGCAGTTACGAGGGACAGTACGAGCAGTACTTC.